The 25 T cell receptor beta chains below come from one sample, sequenced in a study of blood T cell repertoires in COVID-19. Libraries were prepared by immunoSEQ multiplex PCR; TCRdb keeps only in-frame clonotypes and omits some of them. The sample consists of some 140,000 clones, 75% to 95% of them appearing once. The sequencing input was peripheral blood. The receptors here all came from a man in his fifties or sixties with acute or convalescent COVID-19.

The gene calls are TRBV4-1 and TRBJ1-2, with D perhaps TRBD1 (6 bases). This CDR3 contains 16 residues. Germline values: CDR1 MGHRA, CDR2 YSYEKL. Trimming stripped 2 bases from V and 4 bases from J, with 17 bases between. Here the CDR3 reads CASSQPQGRGGYGYTF. Here the CDR3 DNA reads TGCGCCAGCAGCCAACCACAGGGCCGTGGCGGCTATGGCTACACCTTC.

This clone was observed once. V is TRBV27 and J is TRBJ1-5, with unresolved D. The CDR3 extends over 14 amino acids. With 10 bases removed from V and 2 bases from J, the gap between germline ends came to 15 bases. Germline lookup yields CDR1 MNHEY and CDR2 SMNVEV (reference sequence). Here the CDR3 DNA reads TGTGCCACTGCATCAACGAGAGGCAATCAGCCCCAGCATTTT. As protein: CATASTRGNQPQHF.

This CDR3 reads CASSPSKGGTYTDTQYF. DNA of the CDR3: TGTGCCAGCAGTCCCTCAAAGGGGGGGACCTACACAGATACGCAGTATTTT. The V call is TRBV7-6, the J call TRBJ2-3; a possible D gene is TRBD2 (7 bases). V lost 6 bases and J 2 bases, leaving 21 bases between the germline ends. CDR1 SGHVS and CDR2 FNYEAQ come from the germline V gene. The CDR3 is made up of 17 amino acids.

V gene TRBV2 combines with J gene TRBJ1-4; a possible D gene is TRBD1 (6 bases). CDR3 length equals 15 residues. With 6 bases removed from V and 5 bases from J, the gap between germline ends came to 16 bases. Looked up from germline, CDR1 is SNHLY and CDR2 is FYNNEI. The chain's CDR3 is CASSRDTRFNEKLFF. CDR3 in DNA: TGTGCCAGCAGCCGGGACACCAGGTTCAATGAAAAACTGTTTTTT.

V and J are TRBV7-2 and TRBJ1-1; D is unclear. The germline CDR1 and CDR2 sequences are SGHTA and FQGNSA. The CDR3 is 12 amino acids. Trimming took 3 bases from V and 5 from J, leaving 7 bases between them. CDR3: CASSLHGTEAFF. Here the CDR3 DNA reads TGTGCCAGCAGCTTGCACGGGACTGAAGCTTTCTTT.

DNA of the CDR3: TGTGCCAGCAGCCGAAATAGCGGTTATGAGCAGTTCTTC. It yields the protein CASSRNSGYEQFF. The chain has TRBV5-5 and TRBJ2-1; D might be TRBD2 (6 bases). The CDR3 has 13 amino acids. V was pared by 4 bases and J by 8 bases, with 13 bases between. Germline V gene lookup returns CDR1 SGHKS and CDR2 YYEKEE (reference sequence).

This chain joins TRBV18 and TRBJ2-2; maybe TRBD2 (5 bases). The CDR3 has 14 residues. Germline V gene sequence: CDR1 KGHSH, CDR2 LQKENI. V lost 3 bases to trimming and J lost 4 bases, with 9 bases between them. The CDR3 DNA reads TGTGCCAGCTCACCGGGGAGATCCACCGGGGAGCTGTTTTTT. This encodes CASSPGRSTGELFF.

J is TRBJ1-4 and V is TRBV28; 7 positions match TRBD1. The CDR3 runs to 13 residues. V gave up 7 bases and J gave up 7 bases; unmatched junction bases: 6. The germline CDR1 and CDR2 sequences are MDHEN and SYDVKM. The CDR3 nucleotides read TGTGCCAGCAAGACAGGGATGGTTGAAAAACTGTTTTTT. It yields the protein CASKTGMVEKLFF.

With regard to this clone: The same CDR3 also results from other DNA sequences found in this sample. The J gene is TRBJ1-5, the V gene TRBV9; D gene ambiguous. From germline, CDR1 is SGDLS and CDR2 YYNGEE. The CDR3 runs 13 residues. V shed 4 bases and J shed 2 bases, with 7 bases lying between them. This CDR3 is CASSPGGNQPQHF. The CDR3 nucleotides are TGTGCCAGCAGCCCCGGGGGCAATCAGCCCCAGCATTTT.

J is TRBJ1-2 and V is TRBV6-6; D is perhaps TRBD1 (5 bases). Germline V gene sequence: CDR1 MNHNY, CDR2 SVGAGI (reference sequence). The CDR3 is 13 amino acids. The V end lost 6 bases, the J end lost 3 bases, and 11 bases lay between the germline ends. CDR3: CASSRDSYYGYTF. CDR3 DNA: TGTGCCAGCAGCCGAGACAGCTACTATGGCTACACCTTC.

J is TRBJ2-1 and V is TRBV9, with 8 bases matching TRBD2. The CDR3 contains 14 residues. V lost 5 bases and J lost 9; bases outside the gene matches: 10. Germline V gene lookup returns CDR1 SGDLS and CDR2 YYNGEE. In DNA form, the CDR3 reads TGTGCCAGCAGTCCCCCGGGACTAGACGTTGAGCAGTTCTTC. This gives the protein CASSPPGLDVEQFF.

The gene calls are TRBV6-2 or TRBV6-3 and TRBJ1-5; the match to TRBD1 covers 8 bases. The CDR3 has 15 amino acids. With V trimmed by 5 bases and J by 5 bases, 8 bases remained unmatched. Germline CDR1 MNHEY, CDR2 SVGEGT. CDR3 nucleotide sequence: TGTGCCAGCAGTGGACAGGGAACTGGTCATCAGCCCCAGCATTTT. This codes for CASSGQGTGHQPQHF.

This chain connects TRBV3-1 (or the pseudogene TRBV3-2) to TRBJ2-3, with D possibly being TRBD1 (5 bases). Trimming shortened V by 2 bases and J by 4 bases, and 7 bases separated the two germline ends. The CDR3 sequence is 13 residues long. CDR1 is LGHDT and CDR2 is YNNKEL in the germline V gene (reference sequence). In DNA, the CDR3 is TGTGCCAGCAGCCAAAGGGGCCCAGATACGCAGTATTTT. It yields the protein CASSQRGPDTQYF.

The genes are TRBV19 and TRBJ2-2; the match to TRBD1 covers 8 bases. CDR3 size: 14 residues. Trimming cost V 3 bases and J 5 bases; bases outside gene matches: 2. Germline CDR1 and CDR2: LNHDA and SQIVND (reference sequence). CDR3 region: CASSMDRETGELFF. In DNA form, the CDR3 reads TGTGCCAGTAGTATGGACAGGGAAACCGGGGAGCTGTTTTTT.

V is TRBV28 and J is TRBJ1-1, with D possibly being TRBD1 (6 bases). Trimming shortened V by 3 bases and J by 6 bases, and 20 bases separated the two germline ends. Germline CDR1 MDHEN, CDR2 SYDVKM. The CDR3 is 16 residues long. CDR3 in DNA: TGTGCCAGCAGTTTTCTGGGGGCCGGAGACACTGCTGAAGCTTTCTTT. Protein sequence: CASSFLGAGDTAEAFF.

The gene calls are TRBV3-1 (or the pseudogene TRBV3-2) and TRBJ2-7, with D perhaps matching TRBD2 (5 bases). Looked up from germline, CDR1 is LGHDT and CDR2 is YNNKEL (reference sequence). V lost 4 bases to trimming and J lost 3 bases, with 13 bases between them. This CDR3 has 14 amino acids. Here the CDR3 DNA reads TGTGCCAGCAGCCTGGACTGGTTGAGCTACGAGCAGTACTTC. It encodes CASSLDWLSYEQYF.

The rearrangement links TRBV5-1 to TRBJ2-1, with D possibly matching TRBD2 (6 bases). The CDR3 is made up of 15 amino acids. Trimming took off 4 bases at V and 2 bases at J, with 13 bases between the two ends. Germline-derived CDR1 and CDR2 are SGHRS and YFSETQ. Here the CDR3 reads CASSEDYNPYNEQFF. CDR3 in DNA: TGCGCCAGCAGCGAGGACTACAACCCCTACAATGAGCAGTTCTTC.

The genes are TRBV28 and TRBJ2-1; tentative D call: TRBD2 (6 bases). CDR3 length equals 15 residues. V shed 4 bases and J shed 3 bases, with 13 bases lying between them. In germline, CDR1 is MDHEN, CDR2 SYDVKM. CDR3 in DNA: TGTGCCAGCAGTTGGGGTAGCGGACTCTACAATGAGCAGTTCTTC. This gives the protein CASSWGSGLYNEQFF.

The genes are TRBV15 and TRBJ1-2; possible D gene TRBD1, 5 bases. The germline V and J ends were trimmed by 0 bases and 4 bases, with 9 bases remaining between them. Germline CDR1 is LNHNV and CDR2 is YYDKDF (reference sequence). The CDR3 runs to 14 residues. The CDR3 loop reads CATSREWGSYGYTF. The CDR3 nucleotides read TGTGCCACCAGCAGAGAGTGGGGCAGCTATGGCTACACCTTC.

This chain connects TRBV7-2 to TRBJ1-2; 8 nucleotides match TRBD1. Germline CDR1 SGHTA, CDR2 FQGNSA. J was trimmed by 3 bases and V by 5 bases; bases with no gene match: 8. The CDR3 runs to 15 residues. The CDR3 loop is CASSPGQGGHYGYTF. For the CDR3, the DNA is TGTGCCAGCAGCCCAGGACAGGGCGGGCACTATGGCTACACCTTC.

This clone was detected once. The gene calls are TRBV19 and TRBJ1-4; 11 nucleotides agree with TRBD1. CDR1 and CDR2 from the germline V gene are LNHDA and SQIVND (reference sequence). There are 14 residues in the CDR3. V shed 6 bases and J 7 bases; nucleotides not matched to a gene: 4. CDR3 residues: CASSRGQGAEKLFF. The CDR3 DNA reads as TGTGCCAGTAGCCGTGGACAGGGGGCTGAAAAACTGTTTTTT. Filled out from reference TRBV19 and TRBJ1-4, the complete variable domain reads DGGITQSPKYLFRKEGQNVTLSCEQNLNHDAMYWYRQDPGQGLRLIYYSQIVNDFQKGDIAEGYSVSREKKESFPLTVTSAQKNPTAFYLCASSRGQGAEKLFFGSGTQLSVL.

This sequence joins TRBV28 and TRBJ1-3; D unclear. This CDR3 is built from 17 residues. The germline V and J ends were trimmed by 4 bases and 5 bases, with 21 bases remaining between them. Germline loops: CDR1 MDHEN, CDR2 SYDVKM. In nucleotides, the CDR3 is TGTGCCAGCAGTTCTCAGGATATTATCTACGCCCGAAACACCATATATTTT. Amino acid sequence: CASSSQDIIYARNTIYF.

This clone was picked up a small number of times. The V gene is TRBV7-2, the J gene TRBJ1-3; D call uncertain. Trimming took 5 bases from V and 8 from J, leaving 10 bases between them. Germline values: CDR1 SGHTA, CDR2 FQGNSA. The CDR3 extends over 12 amino acids. CDR3 sequence: CASSLLRDTIYF. Written as DNA, the CDR3 is TGTGCCAGCAGCCTCCTCCGGGACACCATATATTTT.

This chain joins TRBV29-1 and TRBJ1-2; TRBD1 aligns across 9 bases. The V and J ends lost 6 bases and 3 bases, in that order; junction bases with no gene match: 8. This CDR3 contains 14 residues. CDR1 SQVTM and CDR2 ANQGSEA come from the germline V gene. CDR3 region: CSVQQGARDYGYTF. In nucleotides, the CDR3 is TGCAGCGTCCAACAGGGGGCTCGCGACTATGGCTACACCTTC.

As DNA, the CDR3 is TGTGCCAGCAGTCCCACAGGGGGGGTTGGCTACACCTTC. The encoded protein is CASSPTGGVGYTF. The chain uses TRBV27 and TRBJ1-2, with TRBD1 matching over 8 bases. Trimming took 5 bases from V and 7 from J; bases not matched to a gene: 6. Germline values: CDR1 MNHEY, CDR2 SMNVEV (reference sequence). The CDR3 extends over 13 amino acids.